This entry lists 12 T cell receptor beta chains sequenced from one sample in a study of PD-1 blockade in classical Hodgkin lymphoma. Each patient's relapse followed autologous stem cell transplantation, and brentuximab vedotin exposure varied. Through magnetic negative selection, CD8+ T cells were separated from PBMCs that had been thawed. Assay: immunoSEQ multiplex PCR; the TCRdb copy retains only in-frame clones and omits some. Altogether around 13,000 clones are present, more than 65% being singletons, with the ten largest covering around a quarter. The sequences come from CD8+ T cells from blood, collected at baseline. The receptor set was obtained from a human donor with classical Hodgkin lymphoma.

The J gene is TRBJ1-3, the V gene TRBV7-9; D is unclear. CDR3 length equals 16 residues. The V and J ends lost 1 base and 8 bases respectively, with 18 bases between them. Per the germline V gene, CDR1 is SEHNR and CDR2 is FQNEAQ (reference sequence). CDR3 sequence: CASSLDKGRNRDTIYF. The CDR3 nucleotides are TGTGCCAGCAGCTTAGATAAAGGGCGCAATCGGGACACCATATATTTT.

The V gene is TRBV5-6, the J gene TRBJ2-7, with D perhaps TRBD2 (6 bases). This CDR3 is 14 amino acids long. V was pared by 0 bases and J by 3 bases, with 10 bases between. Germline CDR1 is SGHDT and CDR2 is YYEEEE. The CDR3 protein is CASSLEGGVYEQYF. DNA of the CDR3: TGTGCCAGCAGCTTGGAGGGAGGAGTCTACGAGCAGTACTTC.

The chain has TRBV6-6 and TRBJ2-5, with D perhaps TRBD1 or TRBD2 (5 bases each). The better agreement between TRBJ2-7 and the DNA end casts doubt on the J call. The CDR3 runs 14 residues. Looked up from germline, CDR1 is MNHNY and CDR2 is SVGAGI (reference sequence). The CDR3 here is CASSLRDVPYEQYF. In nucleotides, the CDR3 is TGTGCCAGCAGCCTTAGGGACGTCCCCTACGAGCAGTACTTC.

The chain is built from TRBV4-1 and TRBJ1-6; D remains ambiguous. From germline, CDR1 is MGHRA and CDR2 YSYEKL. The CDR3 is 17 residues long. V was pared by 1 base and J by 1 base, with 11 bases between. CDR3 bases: TGCGCCAGCAGCCAAGGGGCCAGGCTATCCTATAATTCACCCCTCCACTTT. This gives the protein CASSQGARLSYNSPLHF.

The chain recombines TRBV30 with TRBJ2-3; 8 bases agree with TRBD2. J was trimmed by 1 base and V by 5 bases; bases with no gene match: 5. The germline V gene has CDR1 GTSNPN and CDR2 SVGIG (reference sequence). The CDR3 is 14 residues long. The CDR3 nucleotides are TGTGCCTGGGGAGACGGGGGGGGCACAGATACGCAGTATTTT. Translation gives CAWGDGGGTDTQYF.

In DNA form, the CDR3 reads TGCGCCAGCATAGCAGGGACCGGGGAGCTGTTTTTT. The encoded protein is CASIAGTGELFF. The chain employs TRBV4-3 and TRBJ2-2, with D possibly TRBD1 on 5 matching bases. V was pared by 7 bases and J by 5 bases, with 8 bases between. This CDR3 has 12 residues. Per the germline V gene, CDR1 is LGHNA and CDR2 is YSLEER.

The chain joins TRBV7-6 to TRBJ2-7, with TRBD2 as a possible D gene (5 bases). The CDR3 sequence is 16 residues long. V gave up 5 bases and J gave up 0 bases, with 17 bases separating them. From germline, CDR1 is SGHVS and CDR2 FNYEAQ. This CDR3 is CASSPPSPRDSYEQYF. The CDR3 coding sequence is TGTGCCAGCAGCCCGCCTAGTCCGAGGGACTCCTACGAGCAGTACTTC.

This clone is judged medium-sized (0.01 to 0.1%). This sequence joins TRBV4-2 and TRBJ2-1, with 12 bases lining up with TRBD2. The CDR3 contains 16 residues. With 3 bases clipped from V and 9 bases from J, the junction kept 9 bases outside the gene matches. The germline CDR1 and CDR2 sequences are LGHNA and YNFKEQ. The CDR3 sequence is CASSQGPSGGAGEQFF. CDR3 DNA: TGTGCCAGCAGCCAGGGTCCTAGCGGGGGGGCAGGTGAGCAGTTCTTC.

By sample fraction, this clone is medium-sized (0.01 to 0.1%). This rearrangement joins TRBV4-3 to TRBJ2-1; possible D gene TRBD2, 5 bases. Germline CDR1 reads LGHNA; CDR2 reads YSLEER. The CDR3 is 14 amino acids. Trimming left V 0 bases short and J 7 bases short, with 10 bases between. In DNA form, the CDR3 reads TGCGCCAGCAGCCAAGATTCCGGGATTAATGAGCAGTTCTTC. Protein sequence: CASSQDSGINEQFF.

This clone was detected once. The CDR3 reads CASSQDSLPYNEQFF. CDR3 nucleotides: TGCGCCAGCAGCCAAGATTCCCTTCCCTACAATGAGCAGTTCTTC. The V and J genes are TRBV4-3 and TRBJ2-1, with D unclear. The V end was cut by 0 bases, the J end by 2 bases, with 8 bases between. This CDR3 comprises 15 residues. The germline gives CDR1 LGHNA, CDR2 YSLEER.

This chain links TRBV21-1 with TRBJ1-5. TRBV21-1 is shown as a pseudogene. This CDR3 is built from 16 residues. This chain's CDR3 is CASSKESGDNYQPQHF. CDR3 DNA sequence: TGTGCCAGCAGCAAAGAATCCGGAGACAATTATCAGCCCCAGCATTTT.

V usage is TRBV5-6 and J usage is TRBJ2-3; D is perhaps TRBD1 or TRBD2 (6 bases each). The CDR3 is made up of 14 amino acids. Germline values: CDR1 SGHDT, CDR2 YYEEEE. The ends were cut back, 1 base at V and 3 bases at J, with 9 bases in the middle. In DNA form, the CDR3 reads TGTGCCAGCAGCTTGATAGGGGGGACAGATACGCAGTATTTT. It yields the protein CASSLIGGTDTQYF.